The 19 T cell receptor beta chains below all came from one sample that was sequenced in a study of Ad26.COV2.S vaccination and SARS-CoV-2 variants. Treatment noted: 15 to 20 received Ad26.COV2.S at low or high dose, single or two shots; roughly five received placebo; per-sample allocation not given. Sampling was performed 63 days after the first vaccine or placebo injection. The repertoire was sequenced with immunoSEQ multiplex PCR; TCRdb's copy has only in-frame clones and lacks some. The data show fewer than 400,000 clones, with under 90% seen just once and around 5.5% held by the top ten. The source material was peripheral blood, sampled in a trial of Ad26.COV2.S vaccine versus placebo. The source is a person aged 18-60 years who received the Ad26.COV2.S COVID-19 vaccine or a placebo.

This chain connects TRBV11-3 to TRBJ2-1; D possibly corresponds to TRBD1 (5 bases). In germline, CDR1 is SGHNT, CDR2 YENEEA. Trimming left V 5 bases short and J 6 bases short, with 17 bases between. The CDR3 runs 15 residues. This CDR3 reads CASSRRQLPTNEQFF. DNA for the CDR3: TGTGCCAGCAGCCGCCGACAGCTCCCCACCAATGAGCAGTTCTTC. The entire variable domain, with the rest obtained from reference TRBV11-3 and TRBJ2-1, is as follows: EAGVVQSPRYKIIEKKQPVAFWCNPISGHNTLYWYLQNLGQGPELLIRYENEEAVDDSQLPKDRFSAERLKGVDSTLKIQPAELGDSAVYLCASSRRQLPTNEQFFGPGTRLTVL.

CDR3 protein: CSVEPPGGTEAFF. DNA for the CDR3: TGCAGCGTTGAACCCCCAGGGGGCACTGAAGCTTTCTTT. The chain is built from TRBV29-1 and TRBJ1-1; 7 bases map to TRBD1. CDR1 and CDR2 (germline): SQVTM, ANQGSEA. J lost 4 bases, V lost 2 bases, and 4 bases had no gene match. The CDR3 consists of 13 residues.

This rearrangement joins TRBV2 to TRBJ1-4; unclear D gene. Per germline, CDR1 SNHLY and CDR2 FYNNEI. The CDR3 runs 15 residues. The germline V and J ends were trimmed by 4 bases and 4 bases, with 13 bases remaining between them. CDR3 loop: CASSGSGGYNEKLFF. The CDR3 coding sequence is TGTGCCAGCAGTGGGTCAGGAGGGTATAATGAAAAACTGTTTTTT.

V is TRBV27 and J is TRBJ1-2, with 10 bases lining up with TRBD1. The CDR3 covers 15 residues. Germline V lookup: CDR1 MNHEY, CDR2 SMNVEV (reference sequence). V lost 6 bases, J lost 5 bases, and 9 bases stayed unmatched. CDR3 DNA sequence: TGTGCCAGCAGCCGCGAGGGACAGGGGTCGTATGGCTACACCTTC. This codes for CASSREGQGSYGYTF.

The CDR3 DNA reads as TGTGCCAGCAGCTTAGTTAGGTACAGGGGTGAGACCCAGTACTTC. This sequence encodes CASSLVRYRGETQYF. This rearrangement joins TRBV7-8 to TRBJ2-5; TRBD1 matches at 7 bases. This CDR3 contains 15 residues. The germline V gene has CDR1 SGHVS and CDR2 FQNEAQ. With 1 base clipped from V and 5 bases from J, the junction kept 7 bases outside the gene matches.

A single count supports this clone. This chain links TRBV24-1 with TRBJ2-1; no clear D. V was shortened by 4 bases and J by 7 bases, with 13 bases between the two germline ends. CDR1 KGHDR and CDR2 SFDVKD come from the germline V gene. This CDR3 contains 14 residues. The CDR3 spells CATSESPYTNEQFF. CDR3 coding DNA: TGTGCCACCAGTGAAAGTCCATATACTAATGAGCAGTTCTTC.

The chain employs TRBV6-5 and TRBJ1-1, with D uncertain. Germline values: CDR1 MNHEY, CDR2 SVGAGI. CDR3 length: 13 residues. Trimming cost V 2 bases and J 6 bases, with 10 bases left between them. The CDR3: CASSYLDGAEAFF. CDR3 coding DNA: TGTGCCAGCAGTTACCTCGATGGGGCTGAAGCTTTCTTT.

This clone was seen just once. The rearrangement links TRBV5-6 to TRBJ1-2; D uncertain. Germline CDR1 and CDR2: SGHDT and YYEEEE. The CDR3 length is 14 residues. Trimming removed 3 bases from V and 5 bases from J, with 14 bases in between. The CDR3 DNA reads as TGTGCCAGCAGCTCCCTCGGGCTGGGTTATGGCTACACCTTC. It is translated as CASSSLGLGYGYTF.

The chain has TRBV6-2 or TRBV6-3 and TRBJ2-7; D is perhaps TRBD1 or TRBD2 (6 bases each). The germline gives CDR1 MNHEY, CDR2 SVGEGT. The CDR3 is 16 amino acids. V dropped 6 bases and J dropped 5 bases, with 23 bases sitting between them. The CDR3 DNA reads as TGTGCCAGCAGGTACGGGCCGGGGGCAGGGCTGGACGAGCAGTACTTC. Amino acid sequence: CASRYGPGAGLDEQYF.

The chain combines TRBV30 with TRBJ2-1; D is perhaps TRBD1 (5 bases). Trimming removed 2 bases from V and 6 bases from J, with 11 bases in between. CDR1 is GTSNPN and CDR2 is SVGIG in the germline V gene (reference sequence). The CDR3 is made up of 13 amino acids. The CDR3: CAWSRQIFNEQFF. The CDR3 coding sequence is TGTGCCTGGAGTCGACAGATATTCAATGAGCAGTTCTTC.

J is TRBJ2-3 and V is TRBV4-3, with D possibly TRBD2 on 7 matching bases. Trimming pared 1 base from V and 0 bases from J, leaving 17 bases between. Germline V gene sequence: CDR1 LGHNA, CDR2 YSLEER. The CDR3 is made up of 18 amino acids. As DNA, the CDR3 is TGCGCCAGCAGCCAAGCTGGGGGCCTAGCGGTAAGCACAGATACGCAGTATTTT. It yields the protein CASSQAGGLAVSTDTQYF.

The rearrangement links TRBV7-2 to TRBJ2-3; the match to TRBD2 covers 7 bases. The germline CDR1 and CDR2 sequences are SGHTA and FQGNSA. With V trimmed by 5 bases and J by 4 bases, 12 bases remained unmatched. The CDR3 spans 16 residues. The CDR3 region has the DNA TGTGCCAGCAGCCCCCTATGGACGGGAGGATCAGATACGCAGTATTTT. As protein: CASSPLWTGGSDTQYF.

The chain links TRBV30 to TRBJ1-1, with TRBD1 identical over 7 bases. Germline V gives CDR1 GTSNPN, CDR2 SVGIG (reference sequence). This CDR3 has 14 amino acids. J gave up 3 bases and V 1 base, and 5 bases lay outside the gene matches. This CDR3 reads CAWSAGQGDTEAFF. CDR3 DNA: TGTGCCTGGAGTGCGGGGCAGGGGGACACTGAAGCTTTCTTT.

This sequence joins TRBV10-3 and TRBJ2-1, with D hard to call. Trimming pared 5 bases from V and 9 bases from J, leaving 11 bases between. CDR3 length equals 12 residues. In germline, CDR1 is ENHRY, CDR2 SYGVKD. CDR3 coding DNA: TGTGCCATCAGTCAGCCCCCCGGTGAGCAGTTCTTC. Its translation is CAISQPPGEQFF.

The J gene is TRBJ1-1, the V gene TRBV9; D not resolved. There are 14 residues in the CDR3. Trimming pared 3 bases from V and 1 base from J, leaving 10 bases between. Germline V gives CDR1 SGDLS, CDR2 YYNGEE. The CDR3 loop reads CASSDGRANTEAFF. The DNA for the CDR3 is TGTGCCAGCAGCGATGGACGAGCGAACACTGAAGCTTTCTTT. The whole variable domain, filled in from reference TRBV9 and TRBJ1-1, reads DSGVTQTPKHLITATGQRVTLRCSPRSGDLSVYWYQQSLDQGLQFLIQYYNGEERAKGNILERFSAQQFPDLHSELNLSSLELGDSALYFCASSDGRANTEAFFGQGTRLTVV.

CDR3 sequence (DNA): TGTGCCAGCAGCGATCAGGGGAACACTGAAGCTTTCTTT. Protein sequence: CASSDQGNTEAFF. The chain employs TRBV6-5 and TRBJ1-1, with D possibly being TRBD1 (5 bases). The CDR3 contains 13 residues. Deletions cut 6 bases from V and 1 base from J, with 9 bases between. The germline V gene encodes CDR1 MNHEY and CDR2 SVGAGI.

This clone was picked up one time. This rearrangement joins TRBV7-6 to TRBJ2-2, with 10 bases matching TRBD1. The V gene end was trimmed by 5 bases and the J gene end by 4 bases; junction bases not matched to a gene: 7. The CDR3 spans 16 residues. Germline CDR1 is SGHVS and CDR2 is FNYEAQ. The CDR3 is CASSQGQGHLTGELFF. DNA of the CDR3: TGTGCCAGCAGCCAGGGACAGGGGCACCTCACCGGGGAGCTGTTTTTT.

This clone was seen only once. CDR3 DNA: TGCGCCAGCAGCTGGGAGGACGGAACCCTCTACACCTTC. Protein: CASSWEDGTLYTF. The chain employs TRBV5-1 and TRBJ1-2; D remains unclear. V lost 3 bases to trimming and J lost 10 bases, with 16 bases between them. This CDR3 region has 13 residues. Germline-derived CDR1 and CDR2 are SGHRS and YFSETQ. The full variable domain, its missing parts supplied by reference TRBV5-1 and TRBJ1-2, is KAGVTQTPRYLIKTRGQQVTLSCSPISGHRSVSWYQQTPGQGLQFLFEYFSETQRNKGNFPGRFSGRQFSNSRSEMNVSTLELGDSALYLCASSWEDGTLYTFGSGTRLTVV.

The rearrangement links TRBV5-4 to TRBJ1-1; D unclear. V dropped 0 bases and J dropped 2 bases, with 8 bases sitting between them. CDR3 length: 14 amino acids. Germline V lookup: CDR1 SGHNT, CDR2 YYREEE (reference sequence). In DNA form, the CDR3 reads TGTGCCAGCAGCTTGGCCGGCCGAAACACTGAAGCTTTCTTT. It encodes CASSLAGRNTEAFF.